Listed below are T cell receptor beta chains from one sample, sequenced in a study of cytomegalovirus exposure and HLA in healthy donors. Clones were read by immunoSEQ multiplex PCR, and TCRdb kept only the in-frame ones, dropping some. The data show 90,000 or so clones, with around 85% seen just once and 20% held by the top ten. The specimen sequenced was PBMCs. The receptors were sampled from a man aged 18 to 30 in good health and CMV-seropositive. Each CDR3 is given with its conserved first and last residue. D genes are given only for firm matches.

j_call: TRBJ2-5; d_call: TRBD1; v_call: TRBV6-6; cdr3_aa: CASSSSTGEETQYF
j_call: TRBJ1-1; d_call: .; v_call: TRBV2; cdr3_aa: CASSEAGGSEAFF
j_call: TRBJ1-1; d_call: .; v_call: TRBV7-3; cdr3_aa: CASSLRPHDGGQKAFF
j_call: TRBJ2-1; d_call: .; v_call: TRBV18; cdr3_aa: CASSSGGSPYNEQFF
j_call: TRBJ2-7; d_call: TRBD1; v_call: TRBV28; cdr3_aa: CASSPGDRVAYEQYF
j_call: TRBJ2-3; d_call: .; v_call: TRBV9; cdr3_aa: CASSVEGADTQYF
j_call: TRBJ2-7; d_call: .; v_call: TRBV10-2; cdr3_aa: CASRQGASYEQYF
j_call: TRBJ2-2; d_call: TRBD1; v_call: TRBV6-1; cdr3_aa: CASSGGQHTGELFF
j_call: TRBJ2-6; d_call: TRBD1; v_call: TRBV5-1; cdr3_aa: CASSLLRQGVISGANVLTF
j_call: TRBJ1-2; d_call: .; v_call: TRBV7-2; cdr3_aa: CASSLGSTGGYTF
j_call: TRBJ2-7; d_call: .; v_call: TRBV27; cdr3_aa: CASRGDSHEQYF
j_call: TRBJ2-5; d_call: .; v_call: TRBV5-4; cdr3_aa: CASSLVGEETQYF
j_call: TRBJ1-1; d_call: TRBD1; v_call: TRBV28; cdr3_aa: CASSYRGRSTEAFF
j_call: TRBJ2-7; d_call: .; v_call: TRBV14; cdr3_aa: CASSLGQPGEQYF
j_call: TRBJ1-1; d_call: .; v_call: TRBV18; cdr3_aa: CASSLLGGDTEAFF
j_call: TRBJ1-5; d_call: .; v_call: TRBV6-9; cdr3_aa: CASSLKGTQGPQHF
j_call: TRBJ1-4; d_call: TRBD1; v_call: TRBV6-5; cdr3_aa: CASSSFLTGGKEKLFF
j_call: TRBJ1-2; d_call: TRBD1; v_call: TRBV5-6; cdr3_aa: CASSFRTGGAYYGYTF
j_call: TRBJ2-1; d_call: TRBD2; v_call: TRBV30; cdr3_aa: CACLKREGYEQFF
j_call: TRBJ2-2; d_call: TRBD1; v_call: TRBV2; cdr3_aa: CASNRQGNTGELFF